This T cell receptor (beta chain) is from a study of CD8+ T cells in alopecia areata. Study background: Tofacitinib continued for 6 to 18 months and was then withheld for 6 months. Scoring treated patients' severity relied on the percentage of scalp area affected. Study outcomes and limitations: Relative to normal scalp, lesional scalp, especially alopecia totalis/universalis, showed higher clonality.

CDR3 size: 13 residues. Between the trimmed V and J ends, which lost 6 bases and 1 base, there was a span of 8 bases. Germline V gene data show CDR1 as SGHDN and CDR2 as FVKESK. The authors extracted RNA and reverse transcribed it into cDNA as the sequencing template. Generated by immunoSEQ multiplex PCR, the TCRdb table keeps only in-frame clones and is missing some. The sample contains fewer than 250,000 clones, 64% of which appear only once. Treatment defined: oral pan-JAK inhibitor, 5-10 mg twice daily. This clone has a single count. Its antigen is currently unknown. The sequence was collected from a human donor with alopecia areata. The V gene is TRBV14, the J gene TRBJ2-3; D might be TRBD1 (6 bases). This sample comprised CD4+ T cells sorted from blood, obtained at week 4, from a patient treated with tofacitinib. CDR3 sequence: CASSRQGTDTQYF. The CDR3 DNA reads as TGTGCCAGCAGTCGACAGGGCACAGATACGCAGTATTTT.